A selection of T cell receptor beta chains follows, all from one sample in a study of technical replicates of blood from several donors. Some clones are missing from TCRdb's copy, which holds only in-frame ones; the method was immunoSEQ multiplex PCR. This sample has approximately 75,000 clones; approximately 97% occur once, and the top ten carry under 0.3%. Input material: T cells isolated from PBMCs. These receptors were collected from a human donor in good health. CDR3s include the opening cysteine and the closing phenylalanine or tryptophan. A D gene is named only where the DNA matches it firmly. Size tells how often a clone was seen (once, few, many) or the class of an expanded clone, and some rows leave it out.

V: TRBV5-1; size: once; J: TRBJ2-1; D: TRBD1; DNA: TGCGCCAGCAGCCACTCCTACAGGGGGCAATCCTACAATGAGCAGTTCTTC; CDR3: CASSHSYRGQSYNEQFF
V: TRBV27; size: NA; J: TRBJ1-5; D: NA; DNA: TGTGCCAGCGGGGGCTCAGGGTTGATCAATCAGCCCCAGCATTTT; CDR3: CASGGSGLINQPQHF
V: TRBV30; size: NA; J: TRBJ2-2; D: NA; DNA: TGTGCCTGGAGCGGGAGCAGGAGCACCGGGGAGCTGTTTTTT; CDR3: CAWSGSRSTGELFF
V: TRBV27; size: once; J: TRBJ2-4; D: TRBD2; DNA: TGTGCCAGCAGTCCCTTATCGTGGGGGGGTCAGTACTTC; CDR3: CASSPLSWGGQYF
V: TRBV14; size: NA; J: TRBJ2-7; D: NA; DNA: TGTGCCAGCAGCCAAAGGGAAACAGGGGAGCAGTACTTC; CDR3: CASSQRETGEQYF
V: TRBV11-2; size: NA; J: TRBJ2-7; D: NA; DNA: TGTGCCAGCAGCTTAGAGACAGGTAGCTCCTACGAGCAGTACTTC; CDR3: CASSLETGSSYEQYF
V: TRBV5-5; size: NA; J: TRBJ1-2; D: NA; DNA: TGTGCCAGCAGCCCAGGGGCCATCGTGAGAAATGGCTACACCTTC; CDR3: CASSPGAIVRNGYTF
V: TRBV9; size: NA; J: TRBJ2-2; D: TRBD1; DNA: TGTGCCAGCAGCGTGTCTGCCGGGACAGATTTCACCGGGGAGCTGTTTTTT; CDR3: CASSVSAGTDFTGELFF
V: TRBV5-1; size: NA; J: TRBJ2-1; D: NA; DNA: TGCGCCAGCAGCACTCTTGGGGCGAGGGACACCTTTAACAATGAGCAGTTCTTC; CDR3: CASSTLGARDTFNNEQFF
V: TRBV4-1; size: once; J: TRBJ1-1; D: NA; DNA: TGCGCCAGCAGCCGACAGGAAGGAACTGAAGCTTTCTTT; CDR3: CASSRQEGTEAFF
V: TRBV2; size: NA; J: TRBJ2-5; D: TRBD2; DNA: TGTGCCAGCAGTGTCGGGGGGACTAGCCGAGAGACCCAGTACTTC; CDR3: CASSVGGTSRETQYF
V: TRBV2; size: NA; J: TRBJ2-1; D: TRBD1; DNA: TGTGCCAGCAGCGACATTTCCGGGACAGGGAGCCAAAATATTCAGTTCTTC; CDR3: CASSDISGTGSQNIQFF
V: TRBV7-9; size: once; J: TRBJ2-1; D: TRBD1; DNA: TGTGCCAGCAGCTTAGGTCAGGGGGTCAGCGGAGCCTACAATGAGCAGTTCTTC; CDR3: CASSLGQGVSGAYNEQFF
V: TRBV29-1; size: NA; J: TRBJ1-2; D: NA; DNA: TGCAGCGCCGACACAGGGTTCGATGGCTACACCTTC; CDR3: CSADTGFDGYTF
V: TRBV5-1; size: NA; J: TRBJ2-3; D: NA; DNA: TGCGCCAGCAGCTTGGCGGGAGCCACAGATACGCAGTATTTT; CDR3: CASSLAGATDTQYF
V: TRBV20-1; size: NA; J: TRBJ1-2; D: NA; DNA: TGCAGTGCTAGAGTGGAGGGCTACACCTTC; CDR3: CSARVEGYTF
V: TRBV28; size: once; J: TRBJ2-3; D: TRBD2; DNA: TGTGCCAGCAGTTTATTAGGGCTAGCGGGATCAGATACGCAGTATTTT; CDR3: CASSLLGLAGSDTQYF
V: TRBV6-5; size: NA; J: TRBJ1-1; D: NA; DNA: TGTGCCAGCAGCCCAGGGGTTTTGAACACTGAAGCTTTCTTT; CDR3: CASSPGVLNTEAFF
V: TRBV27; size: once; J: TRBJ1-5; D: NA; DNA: TGTGCCAGCAGTTTAGATCGGGGGAGTCAGCCCCAGCATTTT; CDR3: CASSLDRGSQPQHF
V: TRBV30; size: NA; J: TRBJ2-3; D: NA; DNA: TGTGCCTGGAGTAGAGGGGGAGATACGCAGTATTTT; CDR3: CAWSRGGDTQYF
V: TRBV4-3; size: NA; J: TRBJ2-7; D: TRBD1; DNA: TGCGCCAGCAGCCAAGATTGGCTCGCGAAAGGACAGGGAAACGAGCAGTACTTC; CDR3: CASSQDWLAKGQGNEQYF
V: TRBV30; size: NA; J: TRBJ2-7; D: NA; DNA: TGTGCCTGTGGTCAGGGGTACGAGCAGTACTTC; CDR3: CACGQGYEQYF
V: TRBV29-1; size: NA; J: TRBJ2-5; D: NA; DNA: TGCAGCGTCGAAAACTACGGGGAGACCCAGTACTTC; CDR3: CSVENYGETQYF
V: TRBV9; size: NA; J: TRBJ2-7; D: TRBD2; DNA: TGTGCCAGCAGCACAACTAGCGGATTATCCTACGAGCAGTACTTC; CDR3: CASSTTSGLSYEQYF
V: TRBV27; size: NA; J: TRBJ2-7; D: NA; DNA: TGTGCCAGCACCCTACGGGGTGGGTACGAGCAGTACTTC; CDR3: CASTLRGGYEQYF
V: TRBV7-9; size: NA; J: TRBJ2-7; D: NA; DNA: TGTGCCAGCAGCTTAATCTCAGGGGCCTACGAGCAGTACTTC; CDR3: CASSLISGAYEQYF
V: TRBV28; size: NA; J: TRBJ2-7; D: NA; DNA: TGTGCCAGCAGTGAGACAGGATTCCAATACGAGCAGTACTTC; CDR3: CASSETGFQYEQYF
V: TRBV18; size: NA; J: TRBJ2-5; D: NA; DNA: TGTGCCAGCTCGCGCAACCGGGGGCAAGAGACCCAGTACTTC; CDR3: CASSRNRGQETQYF
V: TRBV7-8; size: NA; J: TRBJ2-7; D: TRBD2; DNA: TGTGCCTCGCGACTAGCGGGGTCGAGGGAGCAGTACTTC; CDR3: CASRLAGSREQYF